The rows below give T cell receptor beta chains drawn from one sample of a study of immune cell composition in non-small cell lung cancer. The repertoire was sequenced with immunoSEQ multiplex PCR; TCRdb's copy has only in-frame clones and lacks some. The sample records about 6,600 clones, approximately 83% being singletons. The sequencing sample was made of non-adjacent lung tissue. The receptors were gathered from a human donor with non-small cell lung cancer. Both conserved end residues are trimmed from each CDR3.

V gene	J gene	CDR3 protein
TRBV7-2	TRBJ2-5	ASSPTGGVETQY
TRBV5-1	TRBJ1-5	ASSLAGDLNQPQH
TRBV5-4	TRBJ1-2	ASSSTANYGYT
TRBV7-2	TRBJ1-2	ASSLQGLRGYT
TRBV7-8	TRBJ1-3	ASSLEEGSGNTIY
TRBV11-2	TRBJ2-1	ASSLSRTLEQF
TRBV5-1	TRBJ2-1	ASRNPGVTGQGRGEQF
TRBV4-3	TRBJ2-7	ASSQDLAAYEQY
TRBV6-5	TRBJ1-6	ASSYSTGQVSPLH
TRBV30	TRBJ2-2	AWSGFSGRAVGELF
TRBV5-1	TRBJ1-1	ASSPLGGARNTEAF
TRBV9	TRBJ2-5	ASSVNGQGQETQY
TRBV4-2	TRBJ1-1	ASSQEGGGVGNTEAF
TRBV7-9	TRBJ2-1	ASSWQYNEQF
TRBV11-3	TRBJ1-1	ASSPPGTDNTEAF
TRBV29-1	TRBJ2-5	SVFGHRRGTQY
TRBV7-8	TRBJ1-2	ASSFGEVYGYT
TRBV5-6	TRBJ1-5	ASSLTGSNQPQH
TRBV28	TRBJ2-5	ASKEGALYQETQY
TRBV5-4	TRBJ1-1	ASRSDWATEAF
TRBV7-6	TRBJ2-2	ASSLGLAGVGELF
TRBV7-2	TRBJ2-2	ASSLSLAGAGELF